These T cell receptor beta chains were read from a single sample in a study of T cell responses to AZD1222 COVID-19 vaccine. Using immunoSEQ multiplex PCR, the repertoire was profiled, and TCRdb retains in-frame clones only, with some absent. The sample carries about 28,000 clones, about three quarters recorded once. This specimen was peripheral blood, taken on day 0 of AZD1222 vaccination. The receptors shown here come from an adult in good health. Both conserved end residues are part of each CDR3. Each record gives: V gene, J gene, CDR3 protein.

TRBV2,TRBJ2-3,CASSVGVSTQYF
TRBV5-6,TRBJ2-1,CASSVRTSGGAVSFF
TRBV6-5,TRBJ1-1,CASSYQQGARTEAFF
TRBV10-2,TRBJ1-1,CASSGQVVTEAFF
TRBV4-3,TRBJ1-2,CASSQGEWDYGYTF
TRBV7-2,TRBJ2-4,CASSYGTSGGQNIQYF
TRBV28,TRBJ1-2,CASSSNGRTAYGYTF
TRBV10-3,TRBJ2-7,CAIRQTDAYEQYF
TRBV18,TRBJ2-7,CASSPPSGGGYEQYF
TRBV12-3/TRBV12-4,TRBJ1-5,CASSFYTDQPQHF
TRBV2,TRBJ1-2,CASSMDGTLYGYTF
TRBV27,TRBJ1-5,CASSSGTGDGPQHF
TRBV6-2/TRBV6-3,TRBJ1-5,CASSYSGVGNQPQHF
TRBV3-1/TRBV3-2,TRBJ2-1,CASSTDSVPEQFF
TRBV18,TRBJ1-2,CASSPSDNGYTF
TRBV5-4,TRBJ2-1,CASGRDLRGGTEQFF
TRBV12-3/TRBV12-4,TRBJ2-2,CASSPVGELFF
TRBV7-9,TRBJ1-5,CASSRTGGFGNQPQHF
TRBV28,TRBJ2-5,CASSLGRGARETQYF
TRBV5-6,TRBJ2-3,CASSLILGLAGLTDTQYF
TRBV14,TRBJ2-1,CASSHGLAGGVGEQFF
TRBV9,TRBJ1-2,CASSPDINYGYTF
TRBV13,TRBJ2-3,CASSVTDRLRDLGSDTQYF
TRBV29-1,TRBJ2-6,CSVATGASVLTF
TRBV6-5,TRBJ2-6,CASSWGGQGANVLTF
TRBV18,TRBJ1-1,CASSPLPGRENTEAFF
TRBV6-4,TRBJ1-2,CASSDRPGNRYTF
TRBV13,TRBJ2-2,CASSSTGSRGELFF
TRBV6-1,TRBJ2-1,CASSEGRNQYNEQFF
TRBV3-1/TRBV3-2,TRBJ1-5,CASSHGTGGNQPQHF
TRBV24-1,TRBJ2-5,CATSDFGEERTQYF
TRBV29-1,TRBJ1-4,CSVENPLGGGGYEKLFF
TRBV19,TRBJ2-1,CASSIFSGSPYNEQFF
TRBV6-1,TRBJ1-5,CASSETGGGNQPQHF
TRBV4-1,TRBJ2-3,CASSQARDRPDTQYF
TRBV28,TRBJ1-2,CATWDGWNYGYTF
TRBV6-5,TRBJ1-2,CASKKDVGYGYTF
TRBV6-1,TRBJ2-7,CASSEAGFSSYEQYF
TRBV5-8,TRBJ1-2,CASSEGRRLGGYGYTF
TRBV19,TRBJ1-2,CASSRDTGPGGYGYTF
TRBV6-5,TRBJ1-1,CASRRQFYTEAFF
TRBV4-1,TRBJ2-5,CASSQAPGASPSQETQYF
TRBV2,TRBJ2-1,CASSEPFLPEQFF
TRBV19,TRBJ1-2,CASSKGAAVNYGYTF
TRBV11-2,TRBJ2-5,CASGPGGGETQYF
TRBV6-5,TRBJ2-7,CASRGTVYEQYF
TRBV5-4,TRBJ2-1,CASSPPGTIISSFYNEQFF
TRBV6-5,TRBJ2-5,CASSYQRGLKTQYF
TRBV7-3,TRBJ2-1,CASSLTASGSAIPDNEQFF
TRBV27,TRBJ2-1,CASKSYRDNEQFF
TRBV15,TRBJ1-6,CATSRGPDRPNSPLHF
TRBV18,TRBJ1-4,CASSSAGPTNEKLFF
TRBV29-1,TRBJ1-3,CSVLQGSSNTIYF
TRBV12-3/TRBV12-4,TRBJ2-1,CASSFRGEQFF
TRBV7-3,TRBJ1-1,CASSSSGRNTEAFF
TRBV19,TRBJ1-5,CASSRDTSQPQHF
TRBV3-1/TRBV3-2,TRBJ2-7,CASSHGSGAFSYEQYF
TRBV6-4,TRBJ2-3,CASSDSRTGTDTQYF
TRBV19,TRBJ2-7,CASSKGRDGTYEQYF